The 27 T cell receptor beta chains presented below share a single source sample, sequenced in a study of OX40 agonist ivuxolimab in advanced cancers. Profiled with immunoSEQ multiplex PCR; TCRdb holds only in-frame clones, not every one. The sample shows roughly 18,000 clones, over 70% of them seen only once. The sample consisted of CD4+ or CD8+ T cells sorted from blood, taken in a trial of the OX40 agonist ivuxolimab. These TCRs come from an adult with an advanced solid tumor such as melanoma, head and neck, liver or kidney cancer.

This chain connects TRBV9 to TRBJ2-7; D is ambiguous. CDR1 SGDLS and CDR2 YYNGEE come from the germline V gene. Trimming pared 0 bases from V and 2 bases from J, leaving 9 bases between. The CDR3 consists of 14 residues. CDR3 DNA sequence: TGTGCCAGCAGCGTAGAACCAGTAGCCTACGAGCAGTACTTC. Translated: CASSVEPVAYEQYF.

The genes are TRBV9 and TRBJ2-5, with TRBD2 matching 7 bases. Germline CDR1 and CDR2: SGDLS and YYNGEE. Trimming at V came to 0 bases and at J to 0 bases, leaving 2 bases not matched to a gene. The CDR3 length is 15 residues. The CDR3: CASSVATSDQETQYF. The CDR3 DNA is TGTGCCAGCAGCGTAGCTACTAGCGACCAAGAGACCCAGTACTTC.

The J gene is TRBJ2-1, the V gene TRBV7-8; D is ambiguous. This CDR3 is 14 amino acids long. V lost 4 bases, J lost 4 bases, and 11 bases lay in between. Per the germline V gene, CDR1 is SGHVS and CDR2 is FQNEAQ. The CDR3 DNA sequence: TGTGCCAGCAGCTCCGACGCTAGGTACAATGAGCAGTTCTTC. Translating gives CASSSDARYNEQFF.

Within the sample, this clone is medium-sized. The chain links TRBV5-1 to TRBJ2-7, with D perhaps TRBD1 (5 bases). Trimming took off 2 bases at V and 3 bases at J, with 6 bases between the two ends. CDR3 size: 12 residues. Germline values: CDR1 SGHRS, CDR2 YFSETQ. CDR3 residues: CASSLGDYEQYF. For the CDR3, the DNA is TGCGCCAGCAGCTTAGGGGACTACGAGCAGTACTTC.

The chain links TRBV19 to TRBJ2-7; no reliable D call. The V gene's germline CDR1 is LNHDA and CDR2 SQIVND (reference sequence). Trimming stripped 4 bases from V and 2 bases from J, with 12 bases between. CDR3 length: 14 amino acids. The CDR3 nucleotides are TGTGCCAGTAGTAGGTTTGACTCGACCTACGAGCAGTACTTC. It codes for CASSRFDSTYEQYF.

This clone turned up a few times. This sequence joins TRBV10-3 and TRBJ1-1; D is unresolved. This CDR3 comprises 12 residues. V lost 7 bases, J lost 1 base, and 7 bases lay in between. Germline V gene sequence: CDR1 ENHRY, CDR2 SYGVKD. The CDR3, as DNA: TGTGCCATCAAGGATCAGAACACTGAAGCTTTCTTT. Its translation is CAIKDQNTEAFF.

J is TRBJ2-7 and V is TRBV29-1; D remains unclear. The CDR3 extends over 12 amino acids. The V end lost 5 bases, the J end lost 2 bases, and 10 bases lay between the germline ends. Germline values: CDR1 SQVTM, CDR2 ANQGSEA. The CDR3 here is CSVLGGTYEQYF. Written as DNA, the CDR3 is TGCAGCGTTCTGGGCGGAACCTACGAGCAGTACTTC.

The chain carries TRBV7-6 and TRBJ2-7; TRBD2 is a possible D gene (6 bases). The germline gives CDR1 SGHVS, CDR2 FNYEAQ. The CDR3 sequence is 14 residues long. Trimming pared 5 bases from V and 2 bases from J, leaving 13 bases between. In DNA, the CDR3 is TGTGCCAGCAGCCTACAAGGGACTGCCTACGAGCAGTACTTC. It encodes CASSLQGTAYEQYF.

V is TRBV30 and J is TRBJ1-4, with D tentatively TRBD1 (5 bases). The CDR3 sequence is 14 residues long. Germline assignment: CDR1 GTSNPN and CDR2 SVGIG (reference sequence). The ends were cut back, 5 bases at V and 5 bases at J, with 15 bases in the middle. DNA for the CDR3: TGTGCCTGGCGCCCCGGGACGGAGAATGAAAAACTGTTTTTT. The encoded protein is CAWRPGTENEKLFF.

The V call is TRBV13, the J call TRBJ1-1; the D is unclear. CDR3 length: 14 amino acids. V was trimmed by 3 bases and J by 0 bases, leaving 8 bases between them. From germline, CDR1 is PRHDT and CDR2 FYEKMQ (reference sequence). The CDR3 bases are TGTGCCAGCAGCTTTCTCTCGATGAACACTGAAGCTTTCTTT. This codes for CASSFLSMNTEAFF.

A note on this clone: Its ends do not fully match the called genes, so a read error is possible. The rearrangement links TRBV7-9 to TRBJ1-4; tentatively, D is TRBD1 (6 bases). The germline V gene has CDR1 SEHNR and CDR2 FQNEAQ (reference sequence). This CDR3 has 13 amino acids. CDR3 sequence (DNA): TGTGCCAGCAGTCTCACAGGGATAGAAAGACTGTTTTTT. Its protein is CASSLTGIERLFF.

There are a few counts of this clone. The CDR3 DNA follows: TGTGCCAGCAGCTTAGCGAGGTACGAGCAGTACTTC. Its protein is CASSLARYEQYF. V and J are TRBV7-9 and TRBJ2-7; no clear D. The V gene lost 0 bases and the J gene lost 4 bases, with 4 bases spanning the gap. The CDR3 contains 12 residues. Germline assignment: CDR1 SEHNR and CDR2 FQNEAQ (reference sequence).

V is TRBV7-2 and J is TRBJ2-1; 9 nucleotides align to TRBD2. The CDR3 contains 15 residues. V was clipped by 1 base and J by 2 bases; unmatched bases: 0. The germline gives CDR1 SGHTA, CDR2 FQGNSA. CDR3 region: CASSLVAGAYNEQFF. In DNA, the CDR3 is TGTGCCAGCAGCTTAGTAGCGGGAGCCTACAATGAGCAGTTCTTC.

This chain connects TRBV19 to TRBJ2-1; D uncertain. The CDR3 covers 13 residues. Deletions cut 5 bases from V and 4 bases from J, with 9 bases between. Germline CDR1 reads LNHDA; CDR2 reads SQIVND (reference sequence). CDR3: CASSLVLYNEQFF. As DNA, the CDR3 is TGTGCCAGTAGTCTCGTACTTTACAATGAGCAGTTCTTC.

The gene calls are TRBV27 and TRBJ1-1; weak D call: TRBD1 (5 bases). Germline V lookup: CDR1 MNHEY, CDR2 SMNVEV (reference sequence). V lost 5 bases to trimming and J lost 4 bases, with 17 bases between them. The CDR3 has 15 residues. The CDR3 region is CASSPLPGPGTEAFF. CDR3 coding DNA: TGTGCCAGCAGTCCCCTCCCGGGACCAGGCACTGAAGCTTTCTTT.

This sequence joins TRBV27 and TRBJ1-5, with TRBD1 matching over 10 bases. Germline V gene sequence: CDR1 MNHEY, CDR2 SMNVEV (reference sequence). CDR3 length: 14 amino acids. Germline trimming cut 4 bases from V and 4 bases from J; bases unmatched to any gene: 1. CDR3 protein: CASSWGQGNQPQHF. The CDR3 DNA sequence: TGTGCCAGCAGTTGGGGACAGGGGAATCAGCCCCAGCATTTT.

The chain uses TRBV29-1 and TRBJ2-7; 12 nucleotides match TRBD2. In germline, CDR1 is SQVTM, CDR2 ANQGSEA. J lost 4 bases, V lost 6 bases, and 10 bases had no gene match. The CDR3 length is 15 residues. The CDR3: CSVRTGTSGRYEQYF. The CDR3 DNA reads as TGCAGCGTAAGAACCGGGACTAGCGGGCGTTACGAGCAGTACTTC.

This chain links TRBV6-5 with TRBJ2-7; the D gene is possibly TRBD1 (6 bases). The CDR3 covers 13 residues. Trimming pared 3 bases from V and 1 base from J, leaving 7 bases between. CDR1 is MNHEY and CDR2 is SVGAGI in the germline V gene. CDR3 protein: CASSYGQSYEQYF. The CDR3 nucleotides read TGTGCCAGCAGTTATGGACAGTCCTACGAGCAGTACTTC.

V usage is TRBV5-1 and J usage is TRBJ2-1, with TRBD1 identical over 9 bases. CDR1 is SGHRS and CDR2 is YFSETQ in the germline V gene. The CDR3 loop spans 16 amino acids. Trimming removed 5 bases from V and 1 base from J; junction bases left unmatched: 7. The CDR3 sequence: CASRISGTGSYNEQFF. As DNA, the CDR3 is TGCGCCAGCAGAATTTCCGGGACAGGGTCCTACAATGAGCAGTTCTTC.

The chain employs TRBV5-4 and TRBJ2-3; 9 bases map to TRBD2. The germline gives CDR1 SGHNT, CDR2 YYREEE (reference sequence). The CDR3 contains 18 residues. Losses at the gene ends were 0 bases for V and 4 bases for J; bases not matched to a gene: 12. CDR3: CASSLEVVAGGPPDTQYF. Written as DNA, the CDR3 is TGTGCCAGCAGCTTGGAGGTCGTCGCGGGAGGGCCCCCAGATACGCAGTATTTT. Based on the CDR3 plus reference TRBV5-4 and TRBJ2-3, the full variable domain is ETGVTQSPTHLIKTRGQQVTLRCSSQSGHNTVSWYQQALGQGPQFIFQYYREEENGRGNFPPRFSGLQFPNYSSELNVNALELDDSALYLCASSLEVVAGGPPDTQYFGPGTRLTVL.

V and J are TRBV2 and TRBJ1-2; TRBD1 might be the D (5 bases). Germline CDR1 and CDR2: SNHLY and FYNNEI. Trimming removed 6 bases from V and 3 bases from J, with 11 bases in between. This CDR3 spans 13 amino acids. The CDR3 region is CASSEGKYYGYTF. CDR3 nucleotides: TGTGCCAGCAGCGAGGGGAAATACTATGGCTACACCTTC.

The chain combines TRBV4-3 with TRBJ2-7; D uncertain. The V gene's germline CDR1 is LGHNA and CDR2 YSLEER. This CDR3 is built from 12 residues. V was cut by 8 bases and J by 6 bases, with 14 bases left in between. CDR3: CASPFSSREQYF. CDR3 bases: TGCGCCAGCCCGTTCTCTTCTCGCGAGCAGTACTTC.

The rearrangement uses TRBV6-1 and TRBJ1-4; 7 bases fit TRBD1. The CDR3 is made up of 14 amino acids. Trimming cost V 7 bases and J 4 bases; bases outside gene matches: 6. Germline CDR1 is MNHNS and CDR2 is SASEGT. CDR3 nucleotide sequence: TGTGCCAGCACCGTCTACAGGGGTAATGAAAAACTGTTTTTT. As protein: CASTVYRGNEKLFF.

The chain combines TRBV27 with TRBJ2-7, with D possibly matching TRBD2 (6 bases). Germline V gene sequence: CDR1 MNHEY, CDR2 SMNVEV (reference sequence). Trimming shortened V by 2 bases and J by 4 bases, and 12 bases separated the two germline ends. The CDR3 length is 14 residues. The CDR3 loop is CASSLRAGRYEQYF. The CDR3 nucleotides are TGTGCCAGCAGTTTAAGGGCGGGAAGGTACGAGCAGTACTTC.

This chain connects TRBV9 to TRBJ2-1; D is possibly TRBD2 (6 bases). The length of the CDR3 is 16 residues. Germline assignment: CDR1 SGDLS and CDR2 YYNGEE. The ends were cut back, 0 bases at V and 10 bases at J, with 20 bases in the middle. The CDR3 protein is CASSVGGSSRGGEQFF. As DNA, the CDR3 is TGTGCCAGCAGCGTAGGGGGGTCTAGTCGGGGAGGAGAGCAGTTCTTC.

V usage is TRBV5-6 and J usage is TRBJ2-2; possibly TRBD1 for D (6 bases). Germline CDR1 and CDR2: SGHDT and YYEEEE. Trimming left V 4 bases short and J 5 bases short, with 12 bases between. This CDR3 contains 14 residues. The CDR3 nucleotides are TGTGCCAGCAGCGTCACAGGGTTTACCGGGGAGCTGTTTTTT. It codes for CASSVTGFTGELFF.

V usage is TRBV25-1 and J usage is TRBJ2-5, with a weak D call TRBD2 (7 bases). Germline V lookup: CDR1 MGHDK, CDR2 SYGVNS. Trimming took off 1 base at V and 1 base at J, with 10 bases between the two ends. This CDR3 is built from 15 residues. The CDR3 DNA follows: TGTGCCAGCAGTGAATCCGGGGGGCTCCAAGAGACCCAGTACTTC. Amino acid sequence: CASSESGGLQETQYF.